This passage covers 5 T cell receptor beta chains from one sample sequenced in a study of OX40 agonist ivuxolimab in advanced cancers. TCRdb's copy holds only in-frame clones and misses some; the assay was immunoSEQ multiplex PCR. The table lists 76,000 or so clones, around nine tenths of them singletons. The sample consisted of CD4+ or CD8+ T cells sorted from blood, taken in a trial of the OX40 agonist ivuxolimab. The receptor set was obtained from an adult with an advanced solid tumor such as melanoma, head and neck, liver or kidney cancer.

The chain has TRBV2 and TRBJ1-5; TRBD1 aligns across 10 bases. Germline values: CDR1 SNHLY, CDR2 FYNNEI. The CDR3 covers 17 residues. J was trimmed by 2 bases and V by 6 bases; bases with no gene match: 10. CDR3 DNA: TGTGCCAGCAGGCCGGGACAGGGGAAGAGTGGCAATCAGCCCCAGCATTTT. As protein: CASRPGQGKSGNQPQHF.

This chain joins TRBV5-4 and TRBJ2-7, with a tentative D call TRBD1 (5 bases). Trimming cost V 0 bases and J 5 bases, with 9 bases left between them. CDR1 and CDR2 from the germline V gene are SGHNT and YYREEE (reference sequence). This CDR3 comprises 13 residues. This CDR3 is CASSLVGADEQYF. CDR3 DNA: TGTGCCAGCAGCTTGGTAGGGGCTGACGAGCAGTACTTC.

CDR3 in DNA: TGTGCCAGCAAACAGGGGATCGGATCACCCCTCCACTTT. Its translation: CASKQGIGSPLHF. The J gene is TRBJ1-6, the V gene TRBV6-5; 7 bases are shared with TRBD1. Trimming removed 7 bases from V and 10 bases from J; junction bases left unmatched: 7. The CDR3 length is 13 residues. Germline V gene data show CDR1 as MNHEY and CDR2 as SVGAGI.

The chain combines TRBV11-2 with TRBJ1-1; weak D call: TRBD1 (5 bases). Trimming took 2 bases from V and 4 from J, leaving 8 bases between them. In germline, CDR1 is SGHAT, CDR2 FQNNGV. The CDR3 runs to 13 residues. The CDR3 here is CASSLSGGTEAFF. The CDR3 nucleotides are TGTGCCAGCAGCTTATCGGGGGGCACTGAAGCTTTCTTT.

CDR3 region: CASSHGDRGLKTEAFF. In DNA, the CDR3 is TGTGCCAGCAGCCATGGGGACAGGGGTCTTAAGACTGAAGCTTTCTTT. The gene calls are TRBV4-2 and TRBJ1-1, with 10 bases identical to TRBD1. The trim removed 3 bases at V and 5 bases at J, leaving 9 bases unmatched. Germline lookup yields CDR1 LGHNA and CDR2 YNFKEQ. CDR3 length: 16 residues.